One sample yielded the 23 T cell receptor beta chains listed below, sequenced in a study of blood T cell repertoires in COVID-19. Here immunoSEQ multiplex PCR was the method, and the copy in TCRdb shows in-frame clones only, minus some. The sample lists around 200,000 clones, roughly 86% occurring once. The specimen was peripheral blood. All receptors come from a man younger than 35 with active or convalescent COVID-19.

The J gene is TRBJ2-3, the V gene TRBV19, with D possibly being TRBD2 (5 bases). The CDR3 length is 18 residues. In germline, CDR1 is LNHDA, CDR2 SQIVND (reference sequence). Deletions cut 4 bases from V and 3 bases from J, with 23 bases between. The CDR3 spells CASSTPFGIVRGTDTQYF. In DNA form, the CDR3 reads TGTGCCAGTAGTACCCCTTTCGGGATAGTCCGGGGAACAGATACGCAGTATTTT.

The sample holds a few counts of this clone. The gene calls are TRBV4-2 and TRBJ2-5, with 9 bases matching TRBD2. The V gene's germline CDR1 is LGHNA and CDR2 YNFKEQ. CDR3 size: 15 residues. The V gene end was trimmed by 0 bases and the J gene end by 1 base; junction bases not matched to a gene: 0. CDR3 coding DNA: TGTGCCAGCAGCCAAGAGCGGGGGGGCCAAGAGACCCAGTACTTC. It encodes CASSQERGGQETQYF.

This chain joins TRBV28 and TRBJ1-2; 9 bases fit TRBD1. This CDR3 contains 14 residues. After removal of 3 bases from V and 8 bases from J, the junction contained 7 bases not matched to a gene. The germline V gene encodes CDR1 MDHEN and CDR2 SYDVKM. The DNA for the CDR3 is TGTGCCAGCAGTTTGAGGACAGGGGTAAGGGGCTACACCTTC. As protein: CASSLRTGVRGYTF.

The rearrangement joins TRBV5-1 to TRBJ2-2; TRBD1 aligns across 8 bases. Germline assignment: CDR1 SGHRS and CDR2 YFSETQ. The length of the CDR3 is 14 residues. The J segment lost 4 bases and the V segment lost 3 bases, leaving 2 bases of the junction unmatched. CDR3 sequence reads: CASSYDRGTGELFF. In nucleotides, the CDR3 is TGCGCCAGCAGCTATGACAGGGGCACCGGGGAGCTGTTTTTT.

A word on this clone: Sequence at one end of the junction differs from germline and may be a read error. The gene calls are TRBV4-1 and TRBJ1-3, with D possibly being TRBD1 (6 bases). The CDR3 is made up of 16 amino acids. Germline V gives CDR1 MGHRA, CDR2 YSYEKL. Written as DNA, the CDR3 is TGCGCCAGCAGCAAAGAATGGTCAGGGGCTGGAAACACCATATATTTT. It specifies CASSKEWSGAGNTIYF.

The chain links TRBV7-9 to TRBJ2-1; no reliable D call. The CDR3 totals 11 residues. The ends were cut back, 8 bases at V and 6 bases at J, with 8 bases in the middle. Germline V gene data show CDR1 as SEHNR and CDR2 as FQNEAQ (reference sequence). CDR3 sequence reads: CASGSGNEQFF. In nucleotides, the CDR3 is TGTGCCAGCGGCTCAGGCAATGAGCAGTTCTTC.

This clone was seen once. The rearrangement links TRBV6-5 to TRBJ1-2; 7 positions agree with TRBD1. This CDR3 has 13 amino acids. Unmatched junction bases numbered 7, after V lost 6 bases and J lost 6 bases. Germline values: CDR1 MNHEY, CDR2 SVGAGI. The CDR3 sequence is CASRKTGDDGYTF. The CDR3 bases are TGTGCCAGCAGAAAAACAGGGGATGATGGCTACACCTTC.

The chain couples TRBV5-1 to TRBJ1-1; 7 nucleotides line up with TRBD1. Germline assignment: CDR1 SGHRS and CDR2 YFSETQ. This CDR3 has 11 amino acids. V lost 4 bases and J lost 12; bases outside the gene matches: 6. Here the CDR3 DNA reads TGCGCCAGCAGCGGGACAGCCGCTACTTTCTTT. It encodes CASSGTAATFF.

The CDR3 sequence: CASSLGQGDGETQYF. The CDR3, as DNA: TGTGCCAGCAGCTTGGGACAGGGGGATGGAGAGACCCAGTACTTC. V and J are TRBV5-8 and TRBJ2-5, with 9 bases matching TRBD1. The CDR3 totals 15 residues. Trimming cost V 0 bases and J 4 bases; bases outside gene matches: 4. CDR1 is SGHTS and CDR2 is YDEGEE in the germline V gene.

This chain joins TRBV27 and TRBJ2-1; TRBD2 matches at 13 bases. V lost 3 bases to trimming and J lost 7 bases; unmatched junction nucleotides: 12. CDR1 is MNHEY, CDR2 SMNVEV, per germline (reference sequence). The CDR3 has 18 residues. CDR3: CASSFRAPGTSGANEQFF. The CDR3 nucleotides are TGTGCCAGCAGTTTTAGAGCCCCCGGGACTAGCGGGGCGAATGAGCAGTTCTTC.

The V gene is TRBV2, the J gene TRBJ2-2; tentatively, D is TRBD1 (6 bases). The CDR3 consists of 14 residues. V lost 5 bases and J 5 bases, leaving 12 bases between the germline ends. Germline V CDR1 and CDR2: SNHLY, FYNNEI. The DNA of the CDR3 is TGTGCCAGCAGTTCCCTACAGGGTACCGGGGAGCTGTTTTTT. This codes for CASSSLQGTGELFF. Looking up the rest from reference TRBV2 and TRBJ2-2 gives the full variable domain: EPEVTQTPSHQVTQMGQEVILRCVPISNHLYFYWYRQILGQKVEFLVSFYNNEISEKSEIFDDQFSVERPDGSNFTLKIRSTKLEDSAMYFCASSSLQGTGELFFGEGSRLTVL.

A remark on this clone: A much larger clone sits a single nucleotide away, making a read error possible. The same CDR3 can be traced to other DNA sequences in this sample. This rearrangement joins TRBV5-4 to TRBJ1-1; D is perhaps TRBD1 (6 bases). The germline V gene has CDR1 SGHNT and CDR2 YYREEE (reference sequence). CDR3 size: 13 residues. The V end was cut by 1 base, the J end by 5 bases, with 9 bases between. The CDR3 loop is CASSLRGRTEAFF. The CDR3 DNA sequence: TGTGCCAGCAGCTTGAGGGGGAGAACTGAAGCTTTCTTT.

The chain carries TRBV7-8 and TRBJ1-2; D gene ambiguous. Germline lookup yields CDR1 SGHVS and CDR2 FQNEAQ. This CDR3 is 15 amino acids long. V lost 5 bases and J lost 4, with 17 bases in between. CDR3 nucleotides: TGTGCCAGCAGCCCTGAGGGTCTTTCAGGCTATGGCTACACCTTC. This sequence encodes CASSPEGLSGYGYTF.

This rearrangement joins TRBV27 to TRBJ2-1, with TRBD1 matching 7 bases. V lost 2 bases to trimming and J lost 9 bases; unmatched junction nucleotides: 13. The CDR3 is 16 amino acids. CDR1 is MNHEY, CDR2 SMNVEV, per germline (reference sequence). In DNA, the CDR3 is TGTGCCAGCAGTTTAATCGGGACAGCGAGAGCTGGTGAGCAGTTCTTC. This encodes CASSLIGTARAGEQFF.

The chain employs TRBV5-4 and TRBJ2-7; 7 nucleotides match TRBD1. From germline, CDR1 is SGHNT and CDR2 YYREEE (reference sequence). Germline trimming cut 4 bases from V and 7 bases from J; bases unmatched to any gene: 8. This CDR3 is built from 13 residues. The CDR3 spells CASSREGAGEQYF. The CDR3 DNA reads as TGTGCCAGCAGCCGAGAGGGGGCGGGTGAGCAGTACTTC.

J is TRBJ1-5 and V is TRBV5-8, with D possibly TRBD1 on 5 matching bases. The CDR3 spans 15 residues. Trimming left V 1 base short and J 1 base short, with 9 bases between. From germline, CDR1 is SGHTS and CDR2 YDEGEE. The CDR3 region is CASSLRQLSNQPQHF. In DNA form, the CDR3 reads TGTGCCAGCAGCTTGAGACAGTTAAGCAATCAGCCCCAGCATTTT. Filled out from reference TRBV5-8 and TRBJ1-5, the complete variable domain reads EAGVTQSPTHLIKTRGQQATLRCSPISGHTSVYWYQQALGLGLQFLLWYDEGEERNRGNFPPRFSGRQFPNYSSELNVNALELEDSALYLCASSLRQLSNQPQHFGDGTRLSIL.

This clone is medium-sized by share. V is TRBV19 and J is TRBJ1-5; 9 nucleotides align to TRBD1. The CDR3 sequence is 13 residues long. Germline CDR1 reads LNHDA; CDR2 reads SQIVND (reference sequence). The J segment lost 9 bases and the V segment lost 7 bases, leaving 7 bases of the junction unmatched. The CDR3 spells CASTGTGFGPQHF. The CDR3, as DNA: TGTGCCAGTACCGGGACAGGGTTTGGGCCCCAGCATTTT.

The rearrangement links TRBV10-3 to TRBJ2-7; 11 nucleotides agree with TRBD2. The CDR3 sequence is 14 residues long. CDR1 and CDR2 (germline): ENHRY, SYGVKD. Trimming removed 4 bases from V and 1 base from J; junction bases left unmatched: 0. The CDR3 sequence: CAISGTSGSYEQYF. The CDR3 DNA reads TGTGCCATCAGTGGGACTAGCGGGTCCTACGAGCAGTACTTC.

This clone was found once. The V call is TRBV30, the J call TRBJ2-3; 10 bases are shared with TRBD1. Germline loops: CDR1 GTSNPN, CDR2 SVGIG (reference sequence). The CDR3 spans 15 residues. V trimming: 4 bases; J trimming: 2 bases; junction bases outside the gene matches: 6. The CDR3 DNA reads as TGTGCCTGGAAGGTTGGGACAGGGGACACAGATACGCAGTATTTT. Protein product: CAWKVGTGDTDTQYF.

V and J are TRBV3-1 (or the pseudogene TRBV3-2) and TRBJ1-2; 10 bases are shared with TRBD1. The V gene's germline CDR1 is LGHDT and CDR2 YNNKEL (reference sequence). Germline trimming cut 4 bases from V and 7 bases from J; bases unmatched to any gene: 6. The CDR3 covers 14 residues. The CDR3 nucleotides are TGTGCCAGCAGCCGCAGACAGGGGGCCTTTGGCTACACCTTC. As protein: CASSRRQGAFGYTF.

This clone was counted once. The chain uses TRBV5-1 and TRBJ2-1; 8 bases map to TRBD2. The CDR3 sequence is 15 residues long. Germline V gene lookup returns CDR1 SGHRS and CDR2 YFSETQ. The ends lost 0 bases at V and 7 bases at J; junction bases unmatched: 6. The CDR3 spells CASSLEAGAWNEQFF. The CDR3 DNA is TGCGCCAGCAGCTTGGAAGCGGGAGCTTGGAATGAGCAGTTCTTC.

The chain joins TRBV2 to TRBJ1-1, with no clear D. The CDR3 runs to 12 residues. The V gene's germline CDR1 is SNHLY and CDR2 FYNNEI. The V gene lost 6 bases and the J gene lost 1 base, with 6 bases spanning the gap. CDR3 sequence: CASRRENTEAFF. CDR3 sequence (DNA): TGTGCCAGCAGGAGGGAGAACACTGAAGCTTTCTTT.

The chain uses TRBV14 and TRBJ1-1; D uncertain. Deletions cut 1 base from V and 1 base from J, with 16 bases between. Germline values: CDR1 SGHDN, CDR2 FVKESK. The CDR3 extends over 17 amino acids. CDR3 sequence (DNA): TGTGCCAGCAGCCAAGGGGTTAACAGCTTATGGAACACTGAAGCTTTCTTT. Translating it yields CASSQGVNSLWNTEAFF.